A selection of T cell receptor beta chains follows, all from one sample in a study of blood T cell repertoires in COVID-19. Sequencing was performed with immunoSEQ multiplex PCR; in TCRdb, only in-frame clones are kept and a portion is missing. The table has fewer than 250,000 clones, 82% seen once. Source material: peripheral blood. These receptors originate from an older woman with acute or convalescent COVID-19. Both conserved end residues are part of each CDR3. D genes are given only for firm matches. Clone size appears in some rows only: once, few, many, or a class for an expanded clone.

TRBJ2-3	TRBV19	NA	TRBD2	CASSDTAGVSTDTQYF	TGTGCCAGTAGTGATACAGCGGGAGTTAGCACAGATACGCAGTATTTT
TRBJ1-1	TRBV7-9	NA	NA	CASSPGRVTEAFF	TGTGCCAGCAGCCCGGGTCGTGTCACTGAAGCTTTCTTT
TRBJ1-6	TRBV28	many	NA	CASSPRYNSPLHF	TGTGCCAGCAGTCCCAGATATAATTCACCCCTCCACTTT
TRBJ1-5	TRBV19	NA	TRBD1	CASSWDRAGPQHF	TGTGCCAGTAGTTGGGACAGGGCTGGGCCCCAGCATTTT
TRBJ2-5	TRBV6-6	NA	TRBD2	CASSYSRTSGGETQYF	TGTGCCAGCAGTTACTCGAGGACTAGCGGGGGGGAGACCCAGTACTTC
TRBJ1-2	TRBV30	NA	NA	CAWSVRLQGEGGYTF	TGTGCCTGGAGTGTACGTTTACAGGGTGAAGGTGGCTACACCTTC
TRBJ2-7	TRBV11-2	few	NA	CASSLGGGPYEQYF	TGTGCCAGCAGCTTAGGCGGGGGCCCCTACGAGCAGTACTTC
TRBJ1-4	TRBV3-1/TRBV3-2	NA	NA	CASSQNSLATNEKLFF	TGTGCCAGCAGCCAAAACAGCCTCGCAACTAATGAAAAACTGTTTTTT
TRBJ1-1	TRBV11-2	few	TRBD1	CASSHTGGGTEAFF	TGTGCCAGCAGCCACACAGGGGGTGGCACTGAAGCTTTCTTT
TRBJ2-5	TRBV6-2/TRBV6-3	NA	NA	CASSYSRPGVGETQYF	TGTGCCAGCAGTTACTCAAGGCCAGGCGTTGGAGAGACCCAGTACTTC
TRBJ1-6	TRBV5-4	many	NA	CASSQQDSLGGSPLHF	TGTGCCAGCAGCCAGCAAGACAGCCTCGGGGGGTCACCCCTCCACTTT
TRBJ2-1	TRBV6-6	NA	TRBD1	CASSRDRNEQFF	TGTGCCAGCAGCCGGGACAGGAATGAGCAGTTCTTC
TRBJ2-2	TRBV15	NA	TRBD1	CATSTRQGGNTGELFF	TGTGCCACCAGCACCCGACAGGGGGGTAACACCGGGGAGCTGTTTTTT
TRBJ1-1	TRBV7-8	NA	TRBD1	CASSFRTGGTEAFF	TGTGCCAGCAGCTTCAGGACAGGGGGCACTGAAGCTTTCTTT
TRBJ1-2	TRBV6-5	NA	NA	CASATWLEAYGYTF	TGTGCCAGTGCCACCTGGTTAGAGGCCTATGGCTACACCTTC
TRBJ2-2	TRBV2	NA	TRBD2	CATGTSGGPNTGELFF	TGTGCCACCGGGACTAGCGGGGGGCCGAACACCGGGGAGCTGTTTTTT
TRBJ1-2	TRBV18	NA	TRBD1	CASSHSDRGNGYTF	TGTGCCAGCTCCCATAGCGACAGGGGAAATGGCTACACCTTC
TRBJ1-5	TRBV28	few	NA	CASRVRLWGGGNQPQHF	TGTGCCAGCAGAGTCCGATTGTGGGGGGGCGGCAATCAGCCCCAGCATTTT
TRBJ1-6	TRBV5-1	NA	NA	CASSLGDSPLHF	TGCGCCAGCAGCTTAGGGGATTCACCCCTCCACTTT
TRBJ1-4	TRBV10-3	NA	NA	CAISESTGSAEKLFF	TGTGCCATCAGTGAGTCGACCGGGTCGGCGGAAAAACTGTTTTTT
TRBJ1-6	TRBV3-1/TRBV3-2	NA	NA	CASSPNRVRNSPLHF	TGTGCCAGCAGCCCGAACAGGGTTAGAAATTCACCCCTCCACTTT
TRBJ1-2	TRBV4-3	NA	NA	CASSQDSRAGEYGYTF	TGCGCCAGCAGCCAAGATTCGCGGGCTGGGGAATATGGCTACACCTTC
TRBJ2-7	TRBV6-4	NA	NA	CASSDWCSWQGYEQYF	TGTGCCAGCAGTGACTGGTGTAGTTGGCAGGGCTACGAGCAGTACTTC
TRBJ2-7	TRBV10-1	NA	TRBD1	CATSLGGAGPKEYEQYF	TGCGCCACCAGTTTAGGGGGCGCGGGTCCGAAAGAATACGAGCAGTACTTC
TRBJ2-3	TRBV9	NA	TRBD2	CASSRAGATDTQYF	TGTGCCAGCAGTCGAGCGGGGGCCACAGATACGCAGTATTTT
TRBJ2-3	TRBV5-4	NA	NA	CASSPQVGGRGPDTQYF	TGTGCCAGCAGCCCTCAAGTTGGAGGGCGGGGGCCCGATACGCAGTATTTT
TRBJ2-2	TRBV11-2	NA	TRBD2	CASSRTSGGAKTNTGELFF	TGTGCCAGCAGTAGGACTAGCGGGGGGGCGAAAACGAACACCGGGGAGCTGTTTTTT
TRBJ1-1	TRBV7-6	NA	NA	CASSHPGGLNTEAFF	TGTGCCAGCAGTCATCCGGGAGGGCTGAACACTGAAGCTTTCTTT
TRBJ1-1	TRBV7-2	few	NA	CASSSGGAANTEAFF	TGTGCCAGCAGTTCAGGTGGGGCAGCGAACACTGAAGCTTTCTTT
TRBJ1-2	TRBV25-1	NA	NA	CASSEYNQALYGYTF	TGTGCCAGCAGTGAATATAACCAGGCCCTCTATGGCTACACCTTC
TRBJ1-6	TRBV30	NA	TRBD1	CAWSPGGGSPLHF	TGTGCCTGGAGTCCAGGGGGTGGGTCACCCCTCCACTTT
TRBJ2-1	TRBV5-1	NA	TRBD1	CASSLALQGVYNEQFF	TGCGCCAGCAGCTTGGCACTACAGGGGGTGTACAATGAGCAGTTCTTC
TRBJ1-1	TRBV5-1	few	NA	CASSLDGAPGTEAFF	TGCGCCAGCAGCTTGGACGGAGCGCCGGGCACTGAAGCTTTCTTT
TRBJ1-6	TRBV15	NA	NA	CATSPAGDGALHF	TGTGCCACCAGCCCCGCGGGGGACGGAGCCCTCCACTTT
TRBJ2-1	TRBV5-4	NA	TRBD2	CASSSRLAEGYNEQFF	TGTGCCAGCAGCTCCCGGCTAGCGGAGGGCTACAATGAGCAGTTCTTC
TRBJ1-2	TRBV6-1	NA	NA	CASSASSGTTANYGYTF	TGTGCCAGCAGTGCTTCGTCCGGGACAACCGCTAACTATGGCTACACCTTC
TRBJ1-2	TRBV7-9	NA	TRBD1	CASSSQGAAYGYTF	TGTGCCAGCAGCTCACAGGGGGCGGCTTATGGCTACACCTTC
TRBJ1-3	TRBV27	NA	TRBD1	CASSFTGASGNTIYF	TGTGCCAGCAGTTTCACAGGGGCTTCGGGAAACACCATATATTTT
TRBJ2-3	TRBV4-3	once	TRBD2	CASSQDRTSGAPDTQYF	TGCGCCAGCAGCCAAGACAGGACTAGCGGGGCCCCAGATACGCAGTATTTT
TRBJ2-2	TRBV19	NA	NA	CASVNPLGQLGELFF	TGTGCCAGTGTCAACCCCCTGGGCCAACTTGGGGAGCTGTTTTTT